The TCR beta chain described here comes from a study of T cells after yellow fever vaccination. Background on the study: Fractions of limited cellularity were prepared by means of SMART-Seq v4 Ultra Low Input. Study results and limitations: A faster peak, day 5 versus 15, was reached by the weaker secondary response. A minor fraction of clonotypes spanned both CD4 and CD8 compartments.

Germline V lookup: CDR1 MNHEY, CDR2 SVGEGT. Trimming cost V 5 bases and J 5 bases, with 12 bases left between them. The CDR3 covers 13 residues. In its sample, this clonotype was seen a few times. The antigen is undetermined. Each CDR3 protein gets one entry after TCRdb re-called the 5' RACE reads with MiXCR. Seen here are about 250,000 distinct CDR3 sequences, more than 3.5% observed once, and the top ten hold around a fifth. This receptor was identified in a man between 18 and 35 years old who received the YFV17D yellow fever vaccine. The sequencing here drew on PBMCs, taken 15 days after the yellow fever booster vaccination. This chain joins TRBV6-2 or TRBV6-3 and TRBJ1-1; D is uncertain. Here the CDR3 reads CASSTGFRTEAFF. The CDR3 coding sequence is TGTGCCAGCAGTACCGGGTTTAGGACTGAAGCTTTCTTT.